These 12 T cell receptor beta chains came from one sample sequenced in a study of vaccination effects on CD4 cells after COVID-19. Using immunoSEQ multiplex PCR, the repertoire was profiled, and TCRdb retains in-frame clones only, with some absent. The table includes tens of thousands of clones, 73% detected once. These TCRs are of unknown antigen specificity. Scientists isolated CD4+ T cells after a roughly 10-day culture period ended. As their vaccination, participants received two doses of either BNT162b2 or mRNA-1273. The material was CD4+ T cells from PBMCs cultured without peptide, obtained after COVID-19 vaccination. Receptors were obtained from a human donor who received a COVID-19 vaccine.

The chain is built from TRBV5-4 and TRBJ1-6; D gene ambiguous. Trimming took 0 bases from V and 11 from J, leaving 12 bases between them. The CDR3 runs to 14 residues. The germline CDR1 and CDR2 sequences are SGHNT and YYREEE (reference sequence). The CDR3 here is CASSLEPLFAPLHF. Written as DNA, the CDR3 is TGTGCCAGCAGCTTGGAACCGCTATTTGCACCCCTCCACTTT. Full variable domain (missing parts from reference TRBV5-4 and TRBJ1-6): ETGVTQSPTHLIKTRGQQVTLRCSSQSGHNTVSWYQQALGQGPQFIFQYYREEENGRGNFPPRFSGLQFPNYSSELNVNALELDDSALYLCASSLEPLFAPLHFGNGTRLTVT.

The CDR3 region has the DNA TGTGCCAGCAGCACCCTGGGGGGCCGCTACGAGCAGTACGTC. This encodes CASSTLGGRYEQYV. The V call is TRBV21-1, the J call TRBJ2-7. TRBV21-1 constitutes a pseudogene. The CDR3 sequence is 14 residues long.

The chain has TRBV18 and TRBJ2-3; 7 bases are a match to TRBD1. Trimming took 3 bases from V and 7 from J; bases not matched to a gene: 4. CDR1 and CDR2 (germline): KGHSH, LQKENI. The CDR3 sequence is 13 residues long. CDR3 DNA sequence: TGTGCCAGCTCACCTTCGGGACAGAATACGCAGTATTTT. Protein: CASSPSGQNTQYF.

The V and J genes are TRBV6-4 and TRBJ2-1; the D is unclear. This CDR3 is 13 amino acids long. In germline, CDR1 is MRHNA, CDR2 SNTAGT. Trimming pared 5 bases from V and 12 bases from J, leaving 17 bases between. CDR3 sequence: CASSMTQGVAQFF. DNA for the CDR3: TGTGCCAGCAGTATGACTCAAGGAGTAGCGCAGTTCTTC.

The V gene is TRBV30, the J gene TRBJ2-7; 7 bases match TRBD1. Per germline, CDR1 GTSNPN and CDR2 SVGIG (reference sequence). The trim removed 0 bases at V and 7 bases at J, leaving 6 bases unmatched. The CDR3 sequence is 13 residues long. CDR3 DNA: TGTGCCTGGAGTGTACAGGGGACCCGGGAGCAGTACGTC. Amino acid sequence: CAWSVQGTREQYV.

This clone was picked up one time. J is TRBJ2-1 and V is TRBV19; TRBD2 is a possible D gene (5 bases). This CDR3 contains 15 residues. Germline assignment: CDR1 LNHDA and CDR2 SQIVND (reference sequence). With 4 bases removed from V and 4 bases from J, the gap between germline ends came to 14 bases. Written as DNA, the CDR3 is TGTGCCAGTAGTAGCGGGCATCGGATATACAATGAGCAGTTCTTC. This encodes CASSSGHRIYNEQFF.

Concerning this clone: At the DNA level, this CDR3 is encoded by other sequences in the same sample as well. V gene TRBV12-3 or TRBV12-4 combines with J gene TRBJ2-7; a possible D gene is TRBD2 (6 bases). The CDR3 loop spans 11 amino acids. Trimming cost V 5 bases and J 4 bases, with 6 bases left between them. CDR3 sequence: CASSRGYEQYV. The CDR3 DNA is TGTGCCAGCAGTCGGGGGTACGAGCAGTACGTC.

This clone was detected only once. The V and J genes are TRBV2 and TRBJ2-1; 7 bases are shared with TRBD1. Germline V gene data show CDR1 as SNHLY and CDR2 as FYNNEI. This CDR3 is 14 amino acids long. With V trimmed by 6 bases and J by 10 bases, 12 bases remained unmatched. DNA for the CDR3: TGTGCCAGCAGCGAACTTGGGACAGCAAAGGAGCAGTTCTTC. Amino acid sequence: CASSELGTAKEQFF.

The gene calls are TRBV7-3 and TRBJ2-3, with 7 bases aligning to TRBD2. Losses at the gene ends were 5 bases for V and 3 bases for J; bases not matched to a gene: 17. The CDR3 runs 18 residues. In germline, CDR1 is SGHTA, CDR2 FQGTGA. As DNA, the CDR3 is TGTGCCAGCAGCCCCTATCGACAGTGGGGAGGGATAACAGATACGCAGTATTTT. Translated, it gives CASSPYRQWGGITDTQYF. The complete variable domain, with remaining parts taken from reference TRBV7-3 and TRBJ2-3, reads GAGVSQTPSNKVTEKGKYVELRCDPISGHTALYWYRQSLGQGPEFLIYFQGTGAADDSGLPNDRFFAVRPEGSVSTLKIQRTERGDSAVYLCASSPYRQWGGITDTQYFGPGTRLTVL.

This chain joins TRBV19 and TRBJ2-1, with 13 bases fitting TRBD2. The CDR3 runs 15 residues. Germline V gives CDR1 LNHDA, CDR2 SQIVND (reference sequence). Unmatched junction bases numbered 4, after V lost 5 bases and J lost 6 bases. CDR3 region: CASSPLAGGRNEQFF. Here the CDR3 DNA reads TGTGCCAGTAGTCCACTAGCGGGGGGGCGCAATGAGCAGTTCTTC. Complete variable domain (other parts from reference TRBV19 and TRBJ2-1): DGGITQSPKYLFRKEGQNVTLSCEQNLNHDAMYWYRQDPGQGLRLIYYSQIVNDFQKGDIAEGYSVSREKKESFPLTVTSAQKNPTAFYLCASSPLAGGRNEQFFGPGTRLTVL.

The chain joins TRBV5-8 to TRBJ2-5; tentatively, D is TRBD2 (7 bases). V dropped 1 base and J dropped 4 bases, with 11 bases sitting between them. This CDR3 is built from 14 residues. From germline, CDR1 is SGHTS and CDR2 YDEGEE. CDR3 residues: CASSLRGALETQYF. For the CDR3, the DNA is TGTGCCAGCAGCTTGCGGGGGGCTCTAGAGACCCAGTACTTC.

This chain uses TRBV19 with TRBJ2-1; 7 bases agree with TRBD1. Germline CDR1 and CDR2: LNHDA and SQIVND (reference sequence). The V and J ends lost 7 bases and 3 bases, in that order; junction bases with no gene match: 6. The CDR3 contains 14 residues. CDR3 loop: CASKKAGGYNEQFF. In nucleotides, the CDR3 is TGTGCCAGTAAAAAGGCAGGGGGCTACAATGAGCAGTTCTTC.